The next 3 T cell receptor beta chains were all read from a single sample in a study of blood T cell repertoires in COVID-19. Produced via immunoSEQ multiplex PCR; TCRdb's table is partial and in-frame only. Among about 220,000 clones listed, about 86% were seen once. The sequenced sample was PBMCs or T cells enriched from blood (not recorded which). The receptors shown here come from a woman aged 45 to 65 with acute COVID-19.

The chain recombines TRBV13 with TRBJ1-5; no definite D call. The CDR3 is made up of 13 amino acids. The V gene lost 2 bases and the J gene lost 1 base, with 3 bases spanning the gap. Germline loops: CDR1 PRHDT, CDR2 FYEKMQ (reference sequence). The CDR3 loop is CASSLQSNQPQHF. Written as DNA, the CDR3 is TGTGCCAGCAGCTTACAGAGCAATCAGCCCCAGCATTTT.

The rearrangement joins TRBV28 to TRBJ2-5; tentatively, D is TRBD1 (6 bases). V was clipped by 5 bases and J by 4 bases, with 14 bases between them. CDR3 length equals 14 residues. Germline-derived CDR1 and CDR2 are MDHEN and SYDVKM. DNA for the CDR3: TGTGCCAGCAGTGGAAGGGGGACCCTAGAGACCCAGTACTTC. It yields the protein CASSGRGTLETQYF.

The V and J genes are TRBV12-3 or TRBV12-4 and TRBJ1-2; 8 bases line up with TRBD1. J was trimmed by 7 bases and V by 4 bases; bases with no gene match: 5. CDR3 length: 13 residues. For the CDR3, the DNA is TGTGCCAGCAGTTCAGGGGGCCTTTTTGGCTACACCTTC. Residues: CASSSGGLFGYTF.